A single sample gave rise to the 29 T cell receptor beta chains below, sequenced in a study of Ad26.COV2.S vaccination and SARS-CoV-2 variants. The treatment is: some 20 received Ad26.COV2.S at low or high dose, single or two shots; a few received placebo; per-sample allocation not given. Day 63 following the first vaccine or placebo injection was when the samples were taken. Measured with immunoSEQ multiplex PCR; TCRdb has only the in-frame clones, and not every one. The sample yields more than 350,000 clones, 80% to 95% seen once. Sequencing used peripheral blood, obtained in a trial of Ad26.COV2.S vaccine versus placebo. The source of these receptors is a person aged 18-65 years who received the Ad26.COV2.S COVID-19 vaccine or a placebo.

This chain connects TRBV6-5 to TRBJ2-7; 10 bases are shared with TRBD2. Germline CDR1 is MNHEY and CDR2 is SVGAGI. J was trimmed by 3 bases and V by 5 bases; bases with no gene match: 4. The CDR3 is made up of 14 amino acids. CDR3 region: CASSPTSGNYEQYF. The CDR3 region has the DNA TGTGCCAGCAGTCCCACTAGCGGGAACTACGAGCAGTACTTC.

The chain uses TRBV7-2 and TRBJ1-4; possibly TRBD1 for D (6 bases). CDR3 size: 14 residues. The germline V gene encodes CDR1 SGHTA and CDR2 FQGNSA. V lost 3 bases to trimming and J lost 7 bases, with 12 bases between them. Here the CDR3 reads CASSFGQRGEKLFF. The CDR3 DNA sequence: TGTGCCAGCAGCTTCGGACAGAGGGGTGAAAAACTGTTTTTT. Full variable domain (remainder filled in from reference TRBV7-2 and TRBJ1-4): GAGVSQSPSNKVTEKGKDVELRCDPISGHTALYWYRQSLGQGLEFLIYFQGNSAPDKSGLPSDRFSAERTGGSVSTLTIQRTQQEDSAVYLCASSFGQRGEKLFFGSGTQLSVL.

To note about this clone: Within the sample, other DNA sequences also encode this same CDR3. This chain connects TRBV25-1 to TRBJ2-7; D not resolved. V was clipped by 3 bases and J by 0 bases, with 6 bases between them. Germline CDR1 is MGHDK and CDR2 is SYGVNS. CDR3 length equals 13 residues. The CDR3 sequence: CASSDPSSYEQYF. CDR3 nucleotides: TGTGCCAGCAGTGACCCGAGCTCCTACGAGCAGTACTTC.

The rearrangement joins TRBV18 to TRBJ2-3; D perhaps matches TRBD2 (6 bases). The V end lost 6 bases, the J end lost 6 bases, and 22 bases lay between the germline ends. Looked up from germline, CDR1 is KGHSH and CDR2 is LQKENI. The CDR3 totals 16 residues. CDR3 coding DNA: TGTGCCAGCTCTCCGCAAGCGGGCCCGGCGGGGGATACGCAGTATTTT. It encodes CASSPQAGPAGDTQYF.

The chain combines TRBV7-6 with TRBJ2-5, with 7 bases lining up with TRBD1. The V and J ends lost 6 bases and 3 bases, in that order; junction bases with no gene match: 10. Germline V gene sequence: CDR1 SGHVS, CDR2 FNYEAQ. This CDR3 has 15 residues. In DNA form, the CDR3 reads TGTGCCAGCAGACACAGACCGGGACAGAAAGAGACCCAGTACTTC. Encoded protein: CASRHRPGQKETQYF.

The gene calls are TRBV11-2 and TRBJ2-1, with D perhaps TRBD2 (7 bases). The CDR3 is 15 amino acids. The germline V gene has CDR1 SGHAT and CDR2 FQNNGV. V lost 1 base, J lost 4 bases, and 11 bases lay in between. In DNA form, the CDR3 reads TGTGCCAGCAGCTTAGCCAGGGGAGGGTACAATGAGCAGTTCTTC. Protein product: CASSLARGGYNEQFF.

The chain carries TRBV7-9 and TRBJ1-1; D perhaps matches TRBD1 (5 bases). V shed 5 bases and J shed 0 bases, with 13 bases lying between them. The CDR3 sequence is 15 residues long. The V gene's germline CDR1 is SEHNR and CDR2 FQNEAQ (reference sequence). CDR3 sequence reads: CASSIGTVMNTEAFF. CDR3 in DNA: TGTGCCAGCAGCATTGGGACGGTAATGAACACTGAAGCTTTCTTT.

The chain links TRBV9 to TRBJ2-7, with 11 bases fitting TRBD2. V shed 3 bases and J 1 base; nucleotides not matched to a gene: 9. The length of the CDR3 is 17 residues. Germline V gene sequence: CDR1 SGDLS, CDR2 YYNGEE. The CDR3 DNA reads as TGTGCCAGCAGCGGCCACCCGACTAGCGGGATGTCCTACGAGCAGTACTTC. Translating it yields CASSGHPTSGMSYEQYF.

The chain recombines TRBV24-1 with TRBJ2-3; 11 bases match TRBD1. V lost 5 bases and J lost 4; bases outside the gene matches: 4. Germline-derived CDR1 and CDR2 are KGHDR and SFDVKD. The CDR3 consists of 15 residues. The DNA for the CDR3 is TGTGCCACCAGTGGGACAGGGGGCACTGCAGATACGCAGTATTTT. Residues: CATSGTGGTADTQYF.

The chain uses TRBV3-1 (or the pseudogene TRBV3-2) and TRBJ2-2, with 7 bases lining up with TRBD1. Germline V gene lookup returns CDR1 LGHDT and CDR2 YNNKEL (reference sequence). The CDR3 sequence is 15 residues long. The trim removed 4 bases at V and 4 bases at J, leaving 6 bases unmatched. CDR3 amino acids: CASSPRDSLTGELFF. DNA of the CDR3: TGTGCCAGCAGCCCCCGGGACAGTCTCACCGGGGAGCTGTTTTTT.

This clone was seen a handful of times. This sequence joins TRBV15 and TRBJ2-1; 7 nucleotides align to TRBD2. Germline lookup yields CDR1 LNHNV and CDR2 YYDKDF (reference sequence). The V segment lost 6 bases and the J segment 3 bases; nucleotides outside the gene matches: 11. The CDR3 consists of 16 residues. CDR3 DNA: TGTGCCACCAGGAACTTAAGGGGACTACTCTACAATGAGCAGTTCTTC. Its protein is CATRNLRGLLYNEQFF.

This chain uses TRBV11-3 with TRBJ2-1; 7 nucleotides agree with TRBD1. The CDR3 is 15 amino acids. Germline CDR1 and CDR2: SGHNT and YENEEA. J was trimmed by 10 bases and V by 5 bases; bases with no gene match: 14. The CDR3 protein is CASSPRGTAQGEQFF. The DNA of the CDR3 is TGTGCCAGCAGCCCTAGAGGGACAGCCCAGGGGGAGCAGTTCTTC.

Here the CDR3 reads CAWSVPRQALWRQNTGELFF. CDR3 nucleotide sequence: TGTGCCTGGAGTGTACCACGGCAGGCCTTGTGGAGGCAGAACACCGGGGAGCTGTTTTTT. The chain carries TRBV30 and TRBJ2-2; D might be TRBD2 (5 bases). The CDR3 extends over 20 amino acids. The V and J ends lost 0 bases and 1 base respectively, with 24 bases between them. From germline, CDR1 is GTSNPN and CDR2 SVGIG (reference sequence).

V gene TRBV7-2 combines with J gene TRBJ2-1; 9 bases map to TRBD2. Per germline, CDR1 SGHTA and CDR2 FQGNSA. The CDR3 is 16 residues long. V dropped 2 bases and J dropped 5; count of bases not matched to a gene: 7. CDR3 coding DNA: TGTGCCAGCAGCTTACTAGCGGGACCACCCGACAATGAGCAGTTCTTC. It yields the protein CASSLLAGPPDNEQFF.

The rearrangement joins TRBV7-9 to TRBJ2-7; 14 nucleotides align to TRBD2. Germline CDR1 SEHNR, CDR2 FQNEAQ (reference sequence). The ends lost 5 bases at V and 4 bases at J; junction bases unmatched: 16. The CDR3 totals 19 residues. Here the CDR3 DNA reads TGTGCCAGCAGCCCCGGTGGGACTAGCGGGAGCAGGAAGGGTTACGAGCAGTACTTC. Amino acids: CASSPGGTSGSRKGYEQYF.

The chain joins TRBV5-8 to TRBJ2-5, with 10 bases fitting TRBD2. CDR1 and CDR2 (germline): SGHTS, YDEGEE. V lost 2 bases, J lost 1 base, and 5 bases stayed unmatched. The CDR3 totals 16 residues. Here the CDR3 reads CASSLSRLAGQETQYF. CDR3 bases: TGTGCCAGCAGCTTAAGTCGACTAGCGGGCCAAGAGACCCAGTACTTC. Together with reference TRBV5-8 and TRBJ2-5, the CDR3 gives the full variable domain: EAGVTQSPTHLIKTRGQQATLRCSPISGHTSVYWYQQALGLGLQFLLWYDEGEERNRGNFPPRFSGRQFPNYSSELNVNALELEDSALYLCASSLSRLAGQETQYFGPGTRLLVL.

Of note for this clone: The sample holds other DNA sequences that translate to the same CDR3. The chain recombines TRBV6-5 with TRBJ2-2; unclear D gene. CDR1 and CDR2 (germline): MNHEY, SVGAGI. This CDR3 comprises 13 residues. V dropped 3 bases and J dropped 5 bases, with 7 bases sitting between them. The CDR3 DNA is TGTGCCAGCAGTTATTCGGTAACCGGGGAGCTGTTTTTT. Translating gives CASSYSVTGELFF.

This clone was recorded only once. V is TRBV7-8 and J is TRBJ1-5; TRBD1 is a possible D gene (5 bases). This CDR3 is built from 15 residues. From germline, CDR1 is SGHVS and CDR2 FQNEAQ. The V end was cut by 1 base, the J end by 0 bases, with 7 bases between. The CDR3 nucleotides read TGTGCCAGCAGCTTAGGCAGGGATAGCAATCAGCCCCAGCATTTT. Translated, it gives CASSLGRDSNQPQHF.

The J gene is TRBJ2-1, the V gene TRBV7-6; weak D call: TRBD2 (6 bases). V lost 4 bases and J lost 0, with 16 bases in between. Germline CDR1 and CDR2: SGHVS and FNYEAQ. The length of the CDR3 is 17 residues. CDR3 protein: CASSSIAESDSYNEQFF. CDR3 coding DNA: TGTGCCAGCAGCTCCATAGCGGAATCTGACTCCTACAATGAGCAGTTCTTC.

The chain carries TRBV6-2 or TRBV6-3 and TRBJ1-1; TRBD1 might be the D (5 bases). CDR1 is MNHEY and CDR2 is SVGEGT in the germline V gene. Trimming took off 3 bases at V and 1 base at J, with 9 bases between the two ends. This CDR3 contains 14 residues. The CDR3 sequence: CASSYSQGNTEAFF. The CDR3, as DNA: TGTGCCAGCAGTTATTCCCAGGGGAACACTGAAGCTTTCTTT.

V gene TRBV4-2 combines with J gene TRBJ2-2, with D unresolved. The V gene lost 1 base and the J gene lost 7 bases, with 4 bases spanning the gap. Germline CDR1 and CDR2: LGHNA and YNFKEQ. The CDR3 sequence is 12 residues long. The CDR3 sequence: CASSQVDGELFF. The CDR3 DNA reads TGTGCCAGCAGCCAAGTGGACGGGGAGCTGTTTTTT.

This clone was seen a handful of times. The chain employs TRBV10-1 and TRBJ2-7, with D unclear. The CDR3 is made up of 14 amino acids. Between the trimmed V and J ends, which lost 0 bases and 2 bases, there was a span of 8 bases. From germline, CDR1 is WNHNN and CDR2 SYGVQD (reference sequence). The CDR3 sequence: CASSESTATYEQYF. As DNA, the CDR3 is TGCGCCAGCAGTGAGTCGACGGCCACCTACGAGCAGTACTTC.

The chain uses TRBV2 and TRBJ2-7; weak D call: TRBD1 (6 bases). The CDR3 loop spans 15 amino acids. V lost 1 base, J lost 2 bases, and 12 bases lay in between. The germline CDR1 and CDR2 sequences are SNHLY and FYNNEI. CDR3 in DNA: TGTGCCAGCAGTGAAGGACAGGAAAGGACCTACGAGCAGTACTTC. It yields the protein CASSEGQERTYEQYF.

The genes are TRBV2 and TRBJ1-2; 7 bases fit TRBD1. The V gene's germline CDR1 is SNHLY and CDR2 FYNNEI. V shed 4 bases and J 6 bases; nucleotides not matched to a gene: 11. The length of the CDR3 is 15 residues. This chain's CDR3 is CASSVRGGASDGYTF. CDR3 nucleotides: TGTGCCAGCAGTGTAAGAGGGGGCGCCTCAGATGGCTACACCTTC.

On this clone: The sample carries other DNA sequences with the same CDR3. The CDR3 loop is CASSVGGRNTGELFF. In DNA form, the CDR3 reads TGTGCCAGCAGCGTAGGAGGGAGGAACACCGGGGAGCTGTTTTTT. This rearrangement joins TRBV9 to TRBJ2-2; the D gene is possibly TRBD2 (5 bases). Germline V CDR1 and CDR2: SGDLS, YYNGEE. Between the trimmed V and J ends, which lost 0 bases and 1 base, there was a span of 7 bases. The CDR3 is 15 residues long.

This clone appeared a few times. The chain couples TRBV19 to TRBJ1-6, with D possibly TRBD1 on 5 matching bases. CDR1 is LNHDA and CDR2 is SQIVND in the germline V gene (reference sequence). The CDR3 contains 15 residues. Trimming cost V 7 bases and J 5 bases, with 15 bases left between them. CDR3 region: CASTIDGGDNSPLHF. In DNA, the CDR3 is TGTGCCAGTACCATCGACGGGGGAGATAATTCACCCCTCCACTTT.

The chain recombines TRBV9 with TRBJ1-2, with D perhaps TRBD1 (6 bases). The germline V gene has CDR1 SGDLS and CDR2 YYNGEE. This CDR3 has 14 amino acids. V lost 4 bases to trimming and J lost 4 bases, with 14 bases between them. CDR3 DNA: TGTGCCAGCAGCCCACGGGACACCTTCTATGGCTACACCTTC. This sequence encodes CASSPRDTFYGYTF.

The chain employs TRBV9 and TRBJ2-1; D perhaps matches TRBD2 (6 bases). The CDR3 covers 18 residues. V was trimmed by 0 bases and J by 0 bases, leaving 16 bases between them. Looked up from germline, CDR1 is SGDLS and CDR2 is YYNGEE. CDR3 in DNA: TGTGCCAGCAGCGTAGAAGCGGGCCCCCTGAGCTCCTACAATGAGCAGTTCTTC. Residues: CASSVEAGPLSSYNEQFF.

This clone came up a few times. This chain links TRBV9 with TRBJ2-2; no firm D call. Germline V gene lookup returns CDR1 SGDLS and CDR2 YYNGEE. The CDR3 has 13 amino acids. The V and J ends lost 4 bases and 7 bases respectively, with 11 bases between them. The CDR3 DNA follows: TGTGCCAGCAGCCGCGCCCCGGGCGGGGAGCTGTTTTTT. Translation: CASSRAPGGELFF. Filled out from reference TRBV9 and TRBJ2-2, the complete variable domain reads DSGVTQTPKHLITATGQRVTLRCSPRSGDLSVYWYQQSLDQGLQFLIQYYNGEERAKGNILERFSAQQFPDLHSELNLSSLELGDSALYFCASSRAPGGELFFGEGSRLTVL.